This TCR beta chain was found in a study of T cell responses to AZD1222 COVID-19 vaccine. About the study: Some second doses came at about 4 weeks and others at about 12 weeks; these were pooled.

Overall study findings and caveats: Donors, mostly white British, included more females; clonal diversity was possibly underestimated.

On this clone: Its antigen is not known.

TCRdb's copy holds only in-frame clones and misses some; the assay was immunoSEQ multiplex PCR. The table lists some 100,000 clones, about 85% of them singletons. V was pared by 5 bases and J by 3 bases, with 5 bases between. The CDR3 contains 12 residues. Germline CDR1 reads MGHDK; CDR2 reads SYGVNS. Specimen: peripheral blood, collected on day 0 of AZD1222 vaccination. The J gene is TRBJ1-3, the V gene TRBV25-1; no firm D call. The sequence came from an adult in good health. CDR3 bases: TGTGCCAGCAGTTTAGGTGGAAACACCATATATTTT. It translates to CASSLGGNTIYF.